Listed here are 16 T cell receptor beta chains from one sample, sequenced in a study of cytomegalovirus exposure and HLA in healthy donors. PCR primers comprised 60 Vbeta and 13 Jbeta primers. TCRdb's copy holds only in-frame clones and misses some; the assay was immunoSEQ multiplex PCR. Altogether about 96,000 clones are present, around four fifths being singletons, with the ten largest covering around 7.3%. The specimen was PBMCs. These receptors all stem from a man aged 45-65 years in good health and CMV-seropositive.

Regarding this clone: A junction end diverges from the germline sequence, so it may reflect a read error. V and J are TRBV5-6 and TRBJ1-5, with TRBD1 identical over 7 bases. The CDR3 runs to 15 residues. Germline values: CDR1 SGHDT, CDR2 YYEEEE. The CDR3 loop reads CASSSDRNSNQPQNF. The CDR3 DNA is TGTGCCAGCAGCTCGGACAGGAATAGCAATCAGCCCCAGAATTTT.

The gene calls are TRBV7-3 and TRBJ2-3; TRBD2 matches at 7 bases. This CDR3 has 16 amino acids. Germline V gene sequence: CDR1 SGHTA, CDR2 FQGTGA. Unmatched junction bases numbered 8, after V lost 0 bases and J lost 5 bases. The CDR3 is CASSLTLTGEGDTQYF. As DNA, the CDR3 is TGTGCCAGCAGCTTAACGTTAACCGGGGAGGGAGATACGCAGTATTTT. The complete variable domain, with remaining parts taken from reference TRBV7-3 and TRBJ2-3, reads GAGVSQTPSNKVTEKGKYVELRCDPISGHTALYWYRQSLGQGPEFLIYFQGTGAADDSGLPNDRFFAVRPEGSVSTLKIQRTERGDSAVYLCASSLTLTGEGDTQYFGPGTRLTVL.

CDR3 loop: CASSRLSIWDTGNTIYF. The CDR3 DNA is TGTGCCAGCTCACGGCTGTCTATATGGGACACCGGAAACACCATATATTTT. The V gene is TRBV18, the J gene TRBJ1-3, with D perhaps matching TRBD1 (6 bases). Germline V CDR1 and CDR2: KGHSH, LQKENI. V was clipped by 4 bases and J by 4 bases, with 20 bases between them. This CDR3 comprises 17 residues.

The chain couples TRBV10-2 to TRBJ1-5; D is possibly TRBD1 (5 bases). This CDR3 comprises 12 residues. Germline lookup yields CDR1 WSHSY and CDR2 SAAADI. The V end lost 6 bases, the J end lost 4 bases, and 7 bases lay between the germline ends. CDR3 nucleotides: TGCGCCAGCAGGGACAAGAATCAGCCCCAGCATTTT. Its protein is CASRDKNQPQHF.

The CDR3 nucleotides are TGCGCCAGCAGCTTGGTACGTGGGACAGACTTGAACACTGAAGCTTTCTTT. Amino acids: CASSLVRGTDLNTEAFF. The chain links TRBV5-1 to TRBJ1-1, with TRBD1 identical over 7 bases. Germline assignment: CDR1 SGHRS and CDR2 YFSETQ. The CDR3 is 17 amino acids. V shed 0 bases and J 0 bases; nucleotides not matched to a gene: 8.

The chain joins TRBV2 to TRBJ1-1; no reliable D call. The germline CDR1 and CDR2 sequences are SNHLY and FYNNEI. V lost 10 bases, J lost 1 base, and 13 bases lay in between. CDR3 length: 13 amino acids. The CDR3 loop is CAIGWAPNTEAFF. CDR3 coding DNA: TGTGCCATTGGGTGGGCCCCGAACACTGAAGCTTTCTTT.

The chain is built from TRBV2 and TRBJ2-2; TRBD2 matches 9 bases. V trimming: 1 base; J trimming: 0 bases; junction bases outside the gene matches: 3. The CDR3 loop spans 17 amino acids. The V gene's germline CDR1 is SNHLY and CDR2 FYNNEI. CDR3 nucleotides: TGTGCCAGCAGTGAAGTGGCGGGGGGGCCGAACACCGGGGAGCTGTTTTTT. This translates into CASSEVAGGPNTGELFF.

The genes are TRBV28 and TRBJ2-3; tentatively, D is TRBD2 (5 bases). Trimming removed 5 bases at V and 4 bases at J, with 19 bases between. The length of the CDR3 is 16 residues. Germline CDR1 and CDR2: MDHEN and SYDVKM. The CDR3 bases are TGTGCCAGCAGTCCGCACCGGGATCCTAGGCCAGATACGCAGTATTTT. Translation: CASSPHRDPRPDTQYF.

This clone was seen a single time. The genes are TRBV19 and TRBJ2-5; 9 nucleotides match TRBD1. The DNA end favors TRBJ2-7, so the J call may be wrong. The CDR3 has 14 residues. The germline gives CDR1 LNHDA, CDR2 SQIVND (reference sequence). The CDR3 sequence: CATEGDRDSYEQYF. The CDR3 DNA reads TGTGCCACCGAGGGGGACAGGGACTCCTACGAGCAGTACTTC.

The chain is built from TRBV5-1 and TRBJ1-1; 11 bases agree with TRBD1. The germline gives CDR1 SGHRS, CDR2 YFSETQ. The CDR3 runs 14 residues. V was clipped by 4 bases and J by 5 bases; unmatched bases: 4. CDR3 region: CASSVDRGQTEAFF. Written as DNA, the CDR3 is TGCGCCAGCAGCGTGGACAGGGGGCAGACTGAAGCTTTCTTT.

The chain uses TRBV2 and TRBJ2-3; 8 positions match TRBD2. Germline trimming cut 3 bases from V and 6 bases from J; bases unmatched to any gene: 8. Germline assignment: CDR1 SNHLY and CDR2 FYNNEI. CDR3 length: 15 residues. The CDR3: CASSDRLAGLDTQYF. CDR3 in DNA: TGTGCCAGCAGTGATAGGCTAGCGGGCCTCGATACGCAGTATTTT.

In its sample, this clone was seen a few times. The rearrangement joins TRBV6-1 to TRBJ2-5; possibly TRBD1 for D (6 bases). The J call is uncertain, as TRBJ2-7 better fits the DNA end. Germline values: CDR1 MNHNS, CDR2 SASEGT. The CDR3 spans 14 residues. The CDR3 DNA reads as TGTGCCAGCAGTGAACTACAGGGTATCTACGAGCAGTACTTC. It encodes CASSELQGIYEQYF.

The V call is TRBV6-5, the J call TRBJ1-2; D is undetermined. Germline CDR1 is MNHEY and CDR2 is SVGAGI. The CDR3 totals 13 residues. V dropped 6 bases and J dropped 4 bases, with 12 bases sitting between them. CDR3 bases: TGTGCCAGCAGCTTATACGTCGGCTATGGCTACACCTTC. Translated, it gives CASSLYVGYGYTF.

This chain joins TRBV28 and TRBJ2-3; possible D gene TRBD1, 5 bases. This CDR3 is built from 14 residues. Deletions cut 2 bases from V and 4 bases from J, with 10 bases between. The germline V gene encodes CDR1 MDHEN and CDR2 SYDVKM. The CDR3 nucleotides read TGTGCCAGCAGTTTACAGGGCTCCGCAGATACGCAGTATTTT. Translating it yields CASSLQGSADTQYF. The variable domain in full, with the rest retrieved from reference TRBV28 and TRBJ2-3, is DVKVTQSSRYLVKRTGEKVFLECVQDMDHENMFWYRQDPGLGLRLIYFSYDVKMKEKGDIPEGYSVSREKKERFSLILESASTNQTSMYLCASSLQGSADTQYFGPGTRLTVL.

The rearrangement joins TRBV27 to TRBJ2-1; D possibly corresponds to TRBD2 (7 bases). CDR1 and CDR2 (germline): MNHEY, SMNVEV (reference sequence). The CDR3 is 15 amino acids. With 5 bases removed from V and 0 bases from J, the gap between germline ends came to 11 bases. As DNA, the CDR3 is TGTGCCAGCAGTCCAAGGGGGGGCTCCTACAATGAGCAGTTCTTC. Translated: CASSPRGGSYNEQFF.

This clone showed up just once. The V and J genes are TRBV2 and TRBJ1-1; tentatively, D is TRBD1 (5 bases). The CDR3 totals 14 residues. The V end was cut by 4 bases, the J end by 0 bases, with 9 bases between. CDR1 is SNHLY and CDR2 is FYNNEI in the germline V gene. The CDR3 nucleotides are TGTGCCAGCAGTGGACAGTTGATGAACACTGAAGCTTTCTTT. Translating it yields CASSGQLMNTEAFF.